The 18 T cell receptor beta chains in this list originate from one sample, sequenced in a study of blood T cell repertoires in COVID-19. Libraries were prepared by immunoSEQ multiplex PCR; TCRdb keeps only in-frame clonotypes and omits some of them. This repertoire shows around 300,000 clones, over 75% found once; its top ten account for 1%. The sample consisted of peripheral blood. These receptor sequences come from a man aged 45-65 years with active or convalescent COVID-19.

The chain recombines TRBV10-1 with TRBJ2-5; D gene uncertain. Trimming cost V 2 bases and J 5 bases, with 6 bases left between them. Per germline, CDR1 WNHNN and CDR2 SYGVQD (reference sequence). This CDR3 has 12 amino acids. The CDR3 loop reads CASSEDWETQYF. In DNA form, the CDR3 reads TGCGCCAGCAGTGAGGACTGGGAGACCCAGTACTTC.

This chain joins TRBV4-3 and TRBJ2-2; D is possibly TRBD2 (5 bases). The V end lost 1 base, the J end lost 7 bases, and 10 bases lay between the germline ends. Germline-derived CDR1 and CDR2 are LGHNA and YSLEER. The CDR3 totals 14 residues. Here the CDR3 DNA reads TGCGCCAGCAGCCAAGTTCCTAGCTTCGGGGAGCTGTTTTTT. Amino acid sequence: CASSQVPSFGELFF.

The V call is TRBV5-1, the J call TRBJ2-6; TRBD2 agrees at 7 bases. The CDR3 consists of 15 residues. Per the germline V gene, CDR1 is SGHRS and CDR2 is YFSETQ. The J segment lost 2 bases and the V segment lost 6 bases, leaving 5 bases of the junction unmatched. CDR3 amino acids: CASTLGGAGANVLTF. The CDR3 DNA reads as TGCGCCAGCACCCTGGGGGGGGCTGGGGCCAACGTCCTGACTTTC.

The chain carries TRBV5-6 and TRBJ2-7, with 8 bases that match TRBD1. The CDR3 has 16 residues. After removal of 4 bases from V and 0 bases from J, the junction contained 9 bases not matched to a gene. The V gene's germline CDR1 is SGHDT and CDR2 YYEEEE. The CDR3 here is CASSPPGTGDSYEQYF. In DNA form, the CDR3 reads TGTGCCAGCAGCCCGCCCGGGACAGGTGACTCCTACGAGCAGTACTTC.

The rearrangement links TRBV28 to TRBJ2-7; TRBD1 matches 7 bases. This CDR3 region has 12 residues. The junction had 1 base not matched to a gene; V was cut back by 6 bases and J by 2 bases. Germline assignment: CDR1 MDHEN and CDR2 SYDVKM. The CDR3 DNA reads TGTGCCAGCAGACAGGGGCCCTACGAGCAGTACTTC. Encoded protein: CASRQGPYEQYF.

This CDR3 reads CASSYSTGMGTEAFF. CDR3 coding DNA: TGTGCCAGCAGTTACTCGACAGGGATGGGGACTGAAGCTTTCTTT. This chain joins TRBV6-5 and TRBJ1-1, with 7 bases identical to TRBD1. With V trimmed by 0 bases and J by 5 bases, 6 bases remained unmatched. In germline, CDR1 is MNHEY, CDR2 SVGAGI. This CDR3 region has 15 residues.

This chain joins TRBV6-2 or TRBV6-3 and TRBJ1-3; D might be TRBD1 (6 bases). Trimming cost V 4 bases and J 9 bases, with 13 bases left between them. Germline lookup yields CDR1 MNHEY and CDR2 SVGEGT. The CDR3 runs 13 residues. CDR3 sequence reads: CASSSPQGTTIYF. The CDR3 DNA follows: TGTGCCAGCAGTTCCCCCCAGGGGACCACCATATATTTT.

The chain couples TRBV18 to TRBJ1-1; D is ambiguous. Germline lookup yields CDR1 KGHSH and CDR2 LQKENI. CDR3 length: 14 amino acids. Trimming removed 3 bases from V and 2 bases from J, with 10 bases in between. The CDR3 loop reads CASSPRVINTEAFF. As DNA, the CDR3 is TGTGCCAGCTCACCGCGGGTTATCAACACTGAAGCTTTCTTT.

The rearrangement links TRBV30 to TRBJ2-7, with TRBD1 identical over 8 bases. The CDR3 covers 15 residues. Germline V gives CDR1 GTSNPN, CDR2 SVGIG (reference sequence). J gave up 6 bases and V 5 bases, and 15 bases lay outside the gene matches. The CDR3 DNA follows: TGTGCCTGGTTTCCCAACGGCAGGGGGCTTAGCGAGCAGTACTTC. Protein product: CAWFPNGRGLSEQYF. Filled out from reference TRBV30 and TRBJ2-7, the complete variable domain reads SQTIHQWPATLVQPVGSPLSLECTVEGTSNPNLYWYRQAAGRGLQLLFYSVGIGQISSEVPQNLSASRPQDRQFILSSKKLLLSDSGFYLCAWFPNGRGLSEQYFGPGTRLTVT.

The chain has TRBV5-1 and TRBJ2-7; 7 bases align to TRBD1. CDR3 length: 14 residues. With V trimmed by 4 bases and J by 2 bases, 6 bases remained unmatched. CDR1 and CDR2 from the germline V gene are SGHRS and YFSETQ. The CDR3 coding sequence is TGCGCCAGCAGCGGAACAGGGGTGGCCTACGAGCAGTACTTC. Translating it yields CASSGTGVAYEQYF.

This chain links TRBV30 with TRBJ1-5; D might be TRBD1 (5 bases). Per the germline V gene, CDR1 is GTSNPN and CDR2 is SVGIG (reference sequence). Deletions cut 1 base from V and 9 bases from J, with 13 bases between. CDR3 size: 13 residues. DNA of the CDR3: TGTGCCTGGAGTGAGGACAATGAAAGGCCCCAGCATTTT. Protein: CAWSEDNERPQHF.

Remarks on this clone: One junction end does not reproduce the germline sequence, and a read error may be involved. V usage is TRBV6-1 and J usage is TRBJ1-6; weak D call: TRBD1 (6 bases). CDR3 size: 19 residues. Germline CDR1 reads MNHNS; CDR2 reads SASEGT. The CDR3 loop is CASTERTGGGGFANSPLHF. CDR3 coding DNA: TGTGCCAGCACTGAACGGACCGGGGGCGGGGGGTTTGCCAATTCACCCCTCCACTTT.

The rearrangement links TRBV28 to TRBJ2-3, with D tentatively TRBD2 (5 bases). This CDR3 region has 16 residues. Between the trimmed V and J ends, which lost 3 bases and 2 bases, there was a span of 15 bases. Per the germline V gene, CDR1 is MDHEN and CDR2 is SYDVKM. The CDR3 nucleotides are TGTGCCAGCAGTTTTTCGGGCGGACTGAACACAGATACGCAGTATTTT. Translating it yields CASSFSGGLNTDTQYF.

The chain uses TRBV10-3 and TRBJ1-2; 10 bases fit TRBD1. V lost 0 bases, J lost 4 bases, and 5 bases stayed unmatched. The CDR3 totals 16 residues. The germline V gene has CDR1 ENHRY and CDR2 SYGVKD. CDR3 protein: CAISESRRTGGYGYTF. Here the CDR3 DNA reads TGTGCCATCAGTGAGTCCAGAAGGACAGGGGGCTATGGCTACACCTTC.

Of note for this clone: The sample carries other DNA sequences with the same CDR3. The chain is built from TRBV6-1 and TRBJ1-2, with D perhaps matching TRBD1 (5 bases). This CDR3 comprises 14 residues. In germline, CDR1 is MNHNS, CDR2 SASEGT. V shed 2 bases and J shed 0 bases, with 7 bases lying between them. In DNA form, the CDR3 reads TGTGCCAGCAGTGAAAGGGGCTCTAACTATGGCTACACCTTC. Its protein is CASSERGSNYGYTF.

CDR3 sequence: CASRDPGGEQYF. In nucleotides, the CDR3 is TGTGCCAGCCGGGACCCCGGGGGGGAGCAGTACTTC. The rearrangement links TRBV7-9 to TRBJ2-7; 7 nucleotides agree with TRBD2. The CDR3 contains 12 residues. J gave up 7 bases and V 8 bases, and 8 bases lay outside the gene matches. Germline CDR1 is SEHNR and CDR2 is FQNEAQ (reference sequence).

V gene TRBV7-8 combines with J gene TRBJ1-3; no firm D call. The CDR3 runs 14 residues. Germline values: CDR1 SGHVS, CDR2 FQNEAQ. V lost 6 bases and J lost 4, with 13 bases in between. CDR3 sequence reads: CASSPPGVGNTIYF. Here the CDR3 DNA reads TGTGCCAGCAGTCCCCCCGGGGTGGGAAACACCATATATTTT.

The chain recombines TRBV6-5 with TRBJ1-4, with 8 positions matching TRBD1. The CDR3 contains 15 residues. From germline, CDR1 is MNHEY and CDR2 SVGAGI. V dropped 2 bases and J dropped 8; count of bases not matched to a gene: 7. CDR3 sequence (DNA): TGTGCCAGCAGTTACCCGACAGGGGCCGAAGAAAAACTGTTTTTT. It translates to CASSYPTGAEEKLFF.